This T cell receptor beta chain appears in the sequencing data of a study of CD8 T cells in Susac syndrome. V lost 0 bases and J 5 bases, leaving 8 bases between the germline ends. This CDR3 has 13 amino acids. CDR1 is SGDLS, CDR2 YYNGEE, per germline. The RNA, about 0.5 to 1 ug, was put through reverse transcription using random hexamers. The TCR beta CDR3 was amplified by immunoSEQ multiplex PCR across 54 Vbeta, 13 Jbeta. TCRdb reanalysed the immunoSEQ multiplex PCR reads using MiXCR and keeps one entry per CDR3 protein. The sample lists more than 150,000 distinct CDR3 sequences, 85% to 95% seen once, with about 0.19% in the top ten. The multiple sclerosis controls, all treatment-naive patients, had relapsing-remitting disease that was stable or active. Negative magnetic isolation gave CD8+ and CD4+ cells; FACS enriched CD8+ TEMRA.

J is TRBJ1-2 and V is TRBV9, with a possible D match to TRBD1 (5 bases). The TCR sequence derives from a human donor with multiple sclerosis. Sequences were obtained from CD8+ T cells from PBMCs. The CDR3 protein is CASSVGGAYGYTF. In nucleotides, the CDR3 is TGTGCCAGCAGCGTAGGGGGCGCTTATGGCTACACCTTC.